Below, 24 T cell receptor beta chains from the same sample are listed, as sequenced in a study of molecular identifiers for immune sequencing clone quantification (dated by TCRdb to the late 2010s). Library construction relied on PCR. The sample was run on a NextSeq 500. The public reads were run again by TCRdb, first through fastp at Q25 and then through MiXCR, and only productive beta chains were kept. Entries are consolidated by CDR3 protein sequence, retaining the most common genes and DNA. In all, the sample holds hundreds of thousands of distinct CDR3 sequences, and roughly 25% of those were seen once. The top ten hold 0.78% of the sample. Source material: naive CD8+ T cells from blood, with Jurkat cell RNA spiked in. The meaning of the sample's cell subset or site label: FACS-sorted CD8+CD4-CCR7+CD45RA+ naive T cells. The receptors were gathered from a human donor in good health. Some libraries in this study had Jurkat cell RNA spiked in.

At least ten counts were recorded for this clonotype. The J gene is TRBJ2-3, the V gene TRBV20-1; the D gene is possibly TRBD2 (6 bases). Trimming pared 0 bases from V and 0 bases from J, leaving 10 bases between. The CDR3 is 15 amino acids. The germline CDR1 and CDR2 sequences are DFQATT and SNEGSKA (reference sequence). Written as DNA, the CDR3 is TGCAGTGCTAGAGATTGGGGGGTTAGCACAGATACGCAGTATTTT. Translation: CSARDWGVSTDTQYF.

This clonotype was recorded once. The junction departs from germline at one end; a sequencing error may be responsible. The rearrangement joins TRBV20-1 to TRBJ2-7; D possibly corresponds to TRBD2 (5 bases). The CDR3 extends over 17 amino acids. CDR1 is DFQATT and CDR2 is SNEGSKA in the germline V gene (reference sequence). CDR3: CGARDLGEASLSYEQYF. Here the CDR3 DNA reads TGCGGTGCTAGAGATCTCGGGGAAGCCTCCCTCTCCTACGAGCAGTACTTC.

The rearrangement uses TRBV7-9 and TRBJ2-7; D might be TRBD1 (5 bases). The V end was cut by 1 base, the J end by 3 bases, with 16 bases between. Germline V lookup: CDR1 SEHNR, CDR2 FQNEAQ (reference sequence). The CDR3 is 16 amino acids. The CDR3 bases are TGTGCCAGCAGCTTAGTCATCGGACAACTTCGCTACGAGCAGTACTTC. Amino acids: CASSLVIGQLRYEQYF.

Comments on this clonotype: With a much larger clone just one base away, this may be a read error. The V gene is TRBV28, the J gene TRBJ1-2; 8 bases match TRBD1. The CDR3 totals 13 residues. Germline CDR1 is MDHEN and CDR2 is SYDVKM. J was trimmed by 12 bases and V by 5 bases; bases with no gene match: 11. The CDR3 DNA is TGTGCCAGCAGTCTAGCCAGGGGGCTAGGCCACACCTTC. The encoded protein is CASSLARGLGHTF.

The chain joins TRBV27 to TRBJ1-1; TRBD1 agrees at 8 bases. With 10 bases clipped from V and 4 bases from J, the junction kept 2 bases outside the gene matches. The V gene's germline CDR1 is MNHEY and CDR2 SMNVEV (reference sequence). CDR3 length: 11 residues. The CDR3: CATTGGTEAFF. CDR3 nucleotides: TGTGCCACCACAGGGGGCACTGAAGCTTTCTTT.

As concerns this clonotype: This may arise from a read error, as a much more abundant clone is one base away. This rearrangement joins TRBV7-2 to TRBJ2-3; perhaps TRBD1 as D (6 bases). Germline assignment: CDR1 SGHTA and CDR2 FQGNSA. The CDR3 extends over 15 amino acids. Trimming took 11 bases from V and 4 from J, leaving 22 bases between them. CDR3 coding DNA: TGTGCCTGCACCTCCACAGGGTCTCTAGCAGATACGCAGTATTTT. Protein sequence: CACTSTGSLADTQYF.

With regard to this clonotype: One end of the junction fails to match germline, which may point to a read error. The chain links TRBV6-5 to TRBJ1-1; D is uncertain. The V gene's germline CDR1 is MNHEY and CDR2 SVGAGI. The CDR3 consists of 14 residues. The CDR3 region is CACSYSFQNTEAFF. The CDR3 nucleotides read TGTGCCTGCAGTTACTCGTTTCAGAACACTGAAGCTTTCTTT.

The genes are TRBV12-3 or TRBV12-4 and TRBJ2-3; TRBD2 agrees at 13 bases. There are 21 residues in the CDR3. The ends lost 0 bases at V and 0 bases at J; junction bases unmatched: 12. The CDR3 sequence: CASSLAYTSGGGSGSTDTQYF. CDR3 nucleotide sequence: TGTGCCAGCAGTTTAGCCTACACTAGCGGGGGGGGCTCAGGGAGCACAGATACGCAGTATTTT.

The rearrangement links TRBV4-3 to TRBJ1-2, with 8 bases that match TRBD1. The germline gives CDR1 LGHNA, CDR2 YSLEER. V trimming: 4 bases; J trimming: 0 bases; junction bases outside the gene matches: 10. The length of the CDR3 is 17 residues. CDR3 in DNA: TGCGCCAGCAGCCCCAGACAGGGGACAGAGACTAACTATGGCTACACCTTC. Translating it yields CASSPRQGTETNYGYTF.

Details on this clonotype: A much larger clone sits a single nucleotide away, making a read error possible. The rearrangement links TRBV7-9 to TRBJ1-3; D uncertain. Germline V gene lookup returns CDR1 SEHNR and CDR2 FQNEAQ (reference sequence). The CDR3 spans 15 residues. The CDR3 here is CAGSPVGPSGNTIYF. The CDR3 DNA reads as TGTGCCGGCAGCCCTGTAGGGCCCTCTGGAAACACCATATATTTT.

Many counts were recorded for this clonotype. This sequence joins TRBV29-1 and TRBJ1-2; D may be TRBD1 (5 bases). Trimming shortened V by 2 bases and J by 3 bases, and 13 bases separated the two germline ends. This CDR3 contains 14 residues. The germline CDR1 and CDR2 sequences are SQVTM and ANQGSEA. CDR3 DNA: TGCAGCGTTGAAACGGACCGGGGGTACTATGGCTACACCTTC. This codes for CSVETDRGYYGYTF.

Concerning this clonotype itself: Its ends do not fully match the called genes, so a read error is possible. The CDR3 bases are TGCGCCAGCAGCCAAGATCGAGGACTAGCGGGAGGTAATGAGCAGCTCTTC. This gives the protein CASSQDRGLAGGNEQLF. V and J are TRBV4-3 and TRBJ2-1; TRBD2 agrees at 14 bases. The CDR3 runs 17 residues. Germline V CDR1 and CDR2: LGHNA, YSLEER.

This clonotype has a handful of counts. V gene TRBV5-6 combines with J gene TRBJ2-1, with TRBD1 matching over 7 bases. This CDR3 is 16 amino acids long. Germline V gene lookup returns CDR1 SGHDT and CDR2 YYEEEE. Trimming at V came to 4 bases and at J to 0 bases, leaving 7 bases not matched to a gene. Here the CDR3 reads CASSGDRDSSYNEQFF. The DNA of the CDR3 is TGTGCCAGCAGCGGAGATAGGGACAGCTCCTACAATGAGCAGTTCTTC.

In its sample, this clonotype was seen many times. The CDR3 protein is CASSLAWGVADTQYF. CDR3 DNA sequence: TGTGCCAGCAGTTTAGCGTGGGGGGTAGCAGATACGCAGTATTTT. This chain connects TRBV12-3 or TRBV12-4 to TRBJ2-3; D may be TRBD2 (6 bases). The CDR3 has 15 amino acids. Trimming took off 0 bases at V and 4 bases at J, with 11 bases between the two ends.

Notes on this clonotype: Being one base from a much bigger clone, this may be a read error. The CDR3: CSVEDQDRHYGYAF. The CDR3 bases are TGCAGCGTTGAAGATCAGGACAGGCACTATGGCTACGCCTTC. The V gene is TRBV29-1, the J gene TRBJ1-2, with TRBD1 matching over 7 bases. The CDR3 contains 14 residues. Germline V lookup: CDR1 SQVTM, CDR2 ANQGSEA.

The chain uses TRBV12-3 or TRBV12-4 and TRBJ2-1, with D perhaps TRBD2 (6 bases). Trimming took off 8 bases at V and 3 bases at J, with 11 bases between the two ends. The CDR3 length is 13 residues. The CDR3 reads CASGRSGYNEQFF. The CDR3, as DNA: TGTGCCAGCGGCCGTAGCGGCTACAATGAGCAGTTCTTC.

This clonotype was counted ten times or more. This chain links TRBV7-2 with TRBJ2-3; TRBD2 aligns across 13 bases. The CDR3 sequence is 18 residues long. With 5 bases clipped from V and 0 bases from J, the junction kept 8 bases outside the gene matches. Germline loops: CDR1 SGHTA, CDR2 FQGNSA. CDR3 in amino acids: CASSQTSGGLLSTDTQYF. The CDR3, as DNA: TGTGCCAGCAGCCAGACTAGCGGGGGGCTTCTGAGCACAGATACGCAGTATTTT.

A remark on this clonotype: A read error may account for a junction end that differs from germline. The CDR3 spells CASSYSGDLTEAVF. As DNA, the CDR3 is TGTGCCAGCAGTTACTCGGGGGACCTCACTGAAGCTGTCTTT. The chain employs TRBV6-6 and TRBJ1-1; maybe TRBD1 (5 bases). The CDR3 has 14 residues. Germline CDR1 MNHNY, CDR2 SVGAGI (reference sequence).

This clonotype was detected a few times. The rearrangement uses TRBV20-1 and TRBJ2-2, with D perhaps TRBD2 (6 bases). Trimming left V 3 bases short and J 1 base short, with 9 bases between. The CDR3 runs 14 residues. Germline loops: CDR1 DFQATT, CDR2 SNEGSKA (reference sequence). CDR3 region: CSASMGLNTGELFF. DNA for the CDR3: TGCAGTGCTAGCATGGGACTGAACACCGGGGAGCTGTTTTTT.

This clonotype occurred a few times. This chain uses TRBV19 with TRBJ2-1; 10 bases map to TRBD2. This CDR3 has 16 residues. With 5 bases clipped from V and 12 bases from J, the junction kept 16 bases outside the gene matches. CDR1 and CDR2 from the germline V gene are LNHDA and SQIVND (reference sequence). CDR3 loop: CASSLALAGVVDAQFF. The CDR3 DNA reads TGTGCCAGTAGTCTAGCCCTAGCGGGAGTCGTCGATGCGCAGTTCTTC.

This clonotype was found many times. The chain recombines TRBV6-5 with TRBJ2-5; D is uncertain. The CDR3 is 12 amino acids. Germline V gives CDR1 MNHEY, CDR2 SVGAGI. V was cut by 8 bases and J by 5 bases, with 12 bases left in between. CDR3 bases: TGTGCCAGCGGATGGGCTCTCGAGACCCAGTACTTC. Translated, it gives CASGWALETQYF.

In regard to this clonotype: A read error is possible here, since a much larger clone lies one base away. V and J are TRBV6-5 and TRBJ2-1; D is unclear. CDR3 size: 14 residues. With 7 bases removed from V and 11 bases from J, the gap between germline ends came to 21 bases. Germline V gene data show CDR1 as MNHEY and CDR2 as SVGAGI. Here the CDR3 DNA reads TGTGCCAGCACGGAAGACTCCACGACAATGAAGCAGTTCTTC. It yields the protein CASTEDSTTMKQFF.

The genes are TRBV5-1 and TRBJ2-7, with D hard to call. Germline V lookup: CDR1 SGHRS, CDR2 YFSETQ. The CDR3 totals 15 residues. Trimming pared 0 bases from V and 5 bases from J, leaving 15 bases between. CDR3 in DNA: TGCGCCAGCAGCTTGGAGGGCATGGGCCTGAACGAGCAGTACTTC. Its translation: CASSLEGMGLNEQYF.

This clonotype was seen ten or more times. The chain carries TRBV4-3 and TRBJ1-6, with no clear D. V shed 0 bases and J shed 6 bases, with 9 bases lying between them. CDR1 and CDR2 (germline): LGHNA, YSLEER. CDR3 length: 15 amino acids. The CDR3 DNA sequence: TGCGCCAGCAGCCAAGACCGGGATGTTAATTCACCCCTCCACTTT. It specifies CASSQDRDVNSPLHF.